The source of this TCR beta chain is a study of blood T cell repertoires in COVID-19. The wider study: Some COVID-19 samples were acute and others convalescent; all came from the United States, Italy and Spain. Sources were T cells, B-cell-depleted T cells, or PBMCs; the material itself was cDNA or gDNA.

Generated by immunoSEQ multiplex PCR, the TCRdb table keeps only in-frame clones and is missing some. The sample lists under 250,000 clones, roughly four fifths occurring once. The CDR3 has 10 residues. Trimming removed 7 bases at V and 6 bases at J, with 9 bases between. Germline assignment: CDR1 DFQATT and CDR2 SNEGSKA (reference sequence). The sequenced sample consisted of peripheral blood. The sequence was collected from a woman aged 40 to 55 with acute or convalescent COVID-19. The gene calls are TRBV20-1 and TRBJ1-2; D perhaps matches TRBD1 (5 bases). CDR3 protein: CSVWGDGYTF. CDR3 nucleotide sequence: TGCAGTGTGTGGGGGGATGGCTACACCTTC.